The 13 T cell receptor beta chains below were found in one sample sequenced in a study of blood T cell repertoires in COVID-19. This table comes from immunoSEQ multiplex PCR, and its TCRdb copy is limited to in-frame clones, with some not included. The sample yields around 100,000 clones, just under 95% seen once. Input material: peripheral blood. The receptors stem from a man in his 70s with acute or convalescent COVID-19.

V gene TRBV27 combines with J gene TRBJ2-2; tentative D call: TRBD2 (6 bases). CDR1 is MNHEY, CDR2 SMNVEV, per germline (reference sequence). CDR3 length: 13 amino acids. V dropped 4 bases and J dropped 6 bases, with 9 bases sitting between them. The CDR3 DNA is TGTGCCAGCAGTTGGGGGAGGCCCGGGGAGCTGTTTTTT. Its protein product is CASSWGRPGELFF.

The chain employs TRBV3-1 (or the pseudogene TRBV3-2) and TRBJ2-1, with D hard to call. Trimming stripped 1 base from V and 13 bases from J, with 8 bases between. The CDR3 extends over 11 amino acids. CDR1 and CDR2 (germline): LGHDT, YNNKEL (reference sequence). As DNA, the CDR3 is TGTGCCAGCAGCCAAGGGTCTAGTCAGTTCTTC. It codes for CASSQGSSQFF.

This clone was observed a single time. V is TRBV3-1 (or the pseudogene TRBV3-2) and J is TRBJ1-3; TRBD1 aligns across 8 bases. Germline V lookup: CDR1 LGHDT, CDR2 YNNKEL (reference sequence). This CDR3 spans 14 amino acids. The ends lost 2 bases at V and 7 bases at J; junction bases unmatched: 4. CDR3 nucleotides: TGTGCCAGCAGCCAACAGGGGGCGCAGAACACCATATATTTT. It encodes CASSQQGAQNTIYF.

The chain joins TRBV11-3 to TRBJ1-2; 7 bases agree with TRBD1. V was clipped by 2 bases and J by 8 bases; unmatched bases: 5. The germline V gene has CDR1 SGHNT and CDR2 YENEEA. The CDR3 has 13 amino acids. The CDR3 DNA follows: TGTGCCAGCAGCTTAAGAGGGACAGACGGCTACACCTTC. The encoded protein is CASSLRGTDGYTF.

This sequence joins TRBV5-1 and TRBJ2-1, with 7 nucleotides matching TRBD2. This CDR3 is built from 17 residues. Germline values: CDR1 SGHRS, CDR2 YFSETQ. The V and J ends lost 7 bases and 2 bases, in that order; junction bases with no gene match: 15. The CDR3 spells CASPLFQREPPYNEQFF. CDR3 nucleotides: TGCGCCAGCCCTTTATTTCAGCGGGAACCCCCCTACAATGAGCAGTTCTTC.

V gene TRBV6-4 combines with J gene TRBJ1-1; D remains unclear. The CDR3 contains 12 residues. Trimming took 2 bases from V and 12 from J, leaving 13 bases between them. CDR1 is MRHNA and CDR2 is SNTAGT in the germline V gene. CDR3 loop: CASSDSSRVTFF. The CDR3 DNA reads as TGTGCCAGCAGTGACAGTTCCCGAGTGACTTTCTTT.

This clone was seen only a few times. The V gene is TRBV7-2, the J gene TRBJ1-3; tentatively, D is TRBD1 (5 bases). CDR3 length equals 15 residues. V was clipped by 5 bases and J by 5 bases, with 16 bases between them. Germline V CDR1 and CDR2: SGHTA, FQGNSA. The CDR3 here is CASSPGLMIRNTIYF. The CDR3 bases are TGTGCCAGCAGCCCGGGACTAATGATTAGAAACACCATATATTTT. The full variable domain, its missing parts supplied by reference TRBV7-2 and TRBJ1-3, is GAGVSQSPSNKVTEKGKDVELRCDPISGHTALYWYRQSLGQGLEFLIYFQGNSAPDKSGLPSDRFSAERTGGSVSTLTIQRTQQEDSAVYLCASSPGLMIRNTIYFGEGSWLTVV.

In this sample, this clone turned up once. The chain uses TRBV11-2 and TRBJ2-3; 12 nucleotides match TRBD2. The CDR3 length is 15 residues. Looked up from germline, CDR1 is SGHAT and CDR2 is FQNNGV. Unmatched junction bases numbered 1, after V lost 2 bases and J lost 4 bases. CDR3 nucleotide sequence: TGTGCCAGCAGCTTACTAGCGGGAGGGCCAGATACGCAGTATTTT. Translation: CASSLLAGGPDTQYF.

The count of this clone is one. The sample has other DNA sequences that encode this CDR3 too. This chain joins TRBV29-1 and TRBJ1-2; 10 nucleotides match TRBD1. Trimming cost V 7 bases and J 3 bases; bases outside gene matches: 5. Germline assignment: CDR1 SQVTM and CDR2 ANQGSEA. The CDR3 has 13 amino acids. CDR3 nucleotides: TGCAGCGCTGGGACAGGGGTCGACTATGGCTACACCTTC. Its protein is CSAGTGVDYGYTF.

The J gene is TRBJ2-7, the V gene TRBV10-2; no clear D gene. The CDR3 is 15 amino acids. Looked up from germline, CDR1 is WSHSY and CDR2 is SAAADI. V was pared by 0 bases and J by 7 bases, with 16 bases between. CDR3 nucleotide sequence: TGCGCCAGCAGTGAGTCGACCGACCCTCCTAGAGAGCAGTACTTC. It yields the protein CASSESTDPPREQYF.

This chain joins TRBV11-3 and TRBJ2-1, with D uncertain. Trimming shortened V by 5 bases and J by 4 bases, and 9 bases separated the two germline ends. Germline V lookup: CDR1 SGHNT, CDR2 YENEEA. The CDR3 runs 13 residues. CDR3 residues: CASSQALYNEQFF. The DNA of the CDR3 is TGTGCCAGCAGCCAGGCGCTATACAATGAGCAGTTCTTC.

There are a few counts of this clone. CDR3 loop: CADKDLNTEAFF. CDR3 nucleotides: TGTGCCGACAAGGATCTGAACACTGAAGCTTTCTTT. The chain uses TRBV11-1 and TRBJ1-1; D not resolved. V was pared by 11 bases and J by 0 bases, with 10 bases between. CDR1 SGHAT and CDR2 FQDESV come from the germline V gene (reference sequence). The CDR3 contains 12 residues.

This sequence joins TRBV6-5 and TRBJ2-4, with 8 bases aligning to TRBD1. This CDR3 comprises 13 residues. CDR1 MNHEY and CDR2 SVGAGI come from the germline V gene. J gave up 9 bases and V 8 bases, and 9 bases lay outside the gene matches. CDR3 loop: CASGRQGISIQYF. DNA for the CDR3: TGTGCCAGCGGGCGACAGGGGATCAGCATTCAGTACTTC.